The 29 T cell receptor beta chains in this list originate from one sample, sequenced in a study of CD8 T cells in acute hepatitis C reinfection. Sequencing used immunoSEQ multiplex PCR; TCRdb keeps in-frame clones, though not all of them. The table has approximately 39,000 clones, just under 90% seen once. The time point: naive CD8 control sorted from an acute-time-point sample. The material sequenced was naive CD8+ T cells from PBMCs. All receptors derive from a man aged 25 to 40 with chronic hepatitis C.

The table lists this clone with a count of one. The rearrangement joins TRBV5-8 to TRBJ2-3; D ambiguous. CDR1 and CDR2 from the germline V gene are SGHTS and YDEGEE. This CDR3 region has 12 residues. Trimming left V 4 bases short and J 4 bases short, with 7 bases between. CDR3 in amino acids: CASSVVADTQYF. CDR3 nucleotide sequence: TGTGCCAGCAGCGTTGTAGCAGATACGCAGTATTTT.

The chain combines TRBV27 with TRBJ2-1; D gene ambiguous. The CDR3 contains 15 residues. Germline lookup yields CDR1 MNHEY and CDR2 SMNVEV (reference sequence). The ends were cut back, 6 bases at V and 6 bases at J, with 18 bases in the middle. This chain's CDR3 is CASSTTSNSGNEQFF. DNA for the CDR3: TGTGCCAGCAGCACCACCTCTAATTCGGGCAATGAGCAGTTCTTC.

V gene TRBV28 combines with J gene TRBJ2-6, with D unclear. The CDR3 is 17 residues long. The V gene lost 6 bases and the J gene lost 1 base, with 16 bases spanning the gap. Germline assignment: CDR1 MDHEN and CDR2 SYDVKM. CDR3 in DNA: TGTGCCAGCAGAGAGGACGGAAGCCTATCTGGGGCCAACGTCCTGACTTTC. Translating it yields CASREDGSLSGANVLTF.

This chain uses TRBV7-9 with TRBJ2-6, with D unclear. The CDR3 loop spans 14 amino acids. Trimming took off 5 bases at V and 0 bases at J, with 5 bases between the two ends. The germline V gene encodes CDR1 SEHNR and CDR2 FQNEAQ (reference sequence). In nucleotides, the CDR3 is TGTGCCAGCAGCGCCAGCTCTGGGGCCAACGTCCTGACTTTC. Protein: CASSASSGANVLTF.

The V and J genes are TRBV18 and TRBJ2-1, with D unresolved. The V and J ends lost 6 bases and 8 bases respectively, with 14 bases between them. This CDR3 is built from 13 residues. Germline-derived CDR1 and CDR2 are KGHSH and LQKENI. The CDR3 sequence is CASSRLGGDEQFF. CDR3 bases: TGTGCCAGCTCCAGATTAGGTGGGGATGAGCAGTTCTTC.

The V call is TRBV27, the J call TRBJ2-1; maybe TRBD2 (6 bases). Germline CDR1 is MNHEY and CDR2 is SMNVEV (reference sequence). V was shortened by 1 base and J by 6 bases, with 7 bases between the two germline ends. The CDR3 totals 13 residues. The DNA of the CDR3 is TGTGCCAGCAGTTTATTGGAGGGCAATGAGCAGTTCTTC. It specifies CASSLLEGNEQFF.

This chain uses TRBV2 with TRBJ1-1; D gene unclear. V gave up 6 bases and J gave up 4 bases, with 9 bases separating them. Germline CDR1 reads SNHLY; CDR2 reads FYNNEI. CDR3 length: 12 residues. The CDR3 region is CASRILGTEAFF. The DNA for the CDR3 is TGTGCCAGCAGGATTCTTGGCACTGAAGCTTTCTTT.

The J gene is TRBJ1-4, the V gene TRBV15; no reliable D call. The CDR3 contains 16 residues. Trimming left V 1 base short and J 8 bases short, with 17 bases between. Germline assignment: CDR1 LNHNV and CDR2 YYDKDF (reference sequence). Here the CDR3 DNA reads TGTGCCACCAGCAGAGGAAGAGAGGGTATCGGAGAAAAACTGTTTTTT. Translated: CATSRGREGIGEKLFF.

The DNA of the CDR3 is TGTGCCAGCAGCCAAGGGTTGGAGCAGTACTTC. Protein sequence: CASSQGLEQYF. This chain joins TRBV4-2 and TRBJ2-7; no definite D call. CDR3 length equals 11 residues. Germline assignment: CDR1 LGHNA and CDR2 YNFKEQ. Between the trimmed V and J ends, which lost 1 base and 7 bases, there was a span of 5 bases.

CDR3 protein: CASSIVDGSNEQFF. Written as DNA, the CDR3 is TGTGCCAGTAGTATCGTCGACGGGTCCAATGAGCAGTTCTTC. V gene TRBV19 combines with J gene TRBJ2-1; D remains ambiguous. Germline CDR1 and CDR2: LNHDA and SQIVND (reference sequence). The CDR3 runs 14 residues. V lost 3 bases to trimming and J lost 6 bases, with 12 bases between them.

The chain has TRBV5-1 and TRBJ1-2, with a tentative D call TRBD1 (5 bases). Germline V gene sequence: CDR1 SGHRS, CDR2 YFSETQ. The ends were cut back, 0 bases at V and 6 bases at J, with 15 bases in the middle. The CDR3 contains 15 residues. The CDR3 DNA sequence: TGCGCCAGCAGCTTGGGGGGCGGAGGGGTGGATGGCTACACCTTC. Translation: CASSLGGGGVDGYTF.

The chain's CDR3 is CASRPGQGTGELFF. The CDR3 bases are TGTGCCAGCAGGCCGGGACAGGGCACCGGGGAGCTGTTTTTT. The gene calls are TRBV6-1 and TRBJ2-2; 9 nucleotides line up with TRBD1. Germline V CDR1 and CDR2: MNHNS, SASEGT. The CDR3 has 14 amino acids. With V trimmed by 6 bases and J by 4 bases, 3 bases remained unmatched.

This clone was found a few times. The V and J genes are TRBV6-1 and TRBJ1-6; weak D call: TRBD1 (6 bases). This CDR3 comprises 14 residues. V was shortened by 9 bases and J by 2 bases, with 11 bases between the two germline ends. Germline V gene data show CDR1 as MNHNS and CDR2 as SASEGT. The CDR3 DNA reads as TGTGCCAGTTGGACAGTAACCTATAATTCACCCCTCCACTTT. Translation: CASWTVTYNSPLHF.

This clone was counted once. The chain has TRBV9 and TRBJ2-7, with a weak D call TRBD2 (5 bases). Trimming shortened V by 3 bases and J by 4 bases, and 14 bases separated the two germline ends. Germline CDR1 and CDR2: SGDLS and YYNGEE. The CDR3 totals 14 residues. The CDR3 protein is CASSAFAGGYEQYF. Written as DNA, the CDR3 is TGTGCCAGCAGCGCCTTCGCGGGCGGGTACGAGCAGTACTTC.

The rearrangement uses TRBV5-8 and TRBJ1-1; 9 bases map to TRBD1. Trimming at V came to 2 bases and at J to 7 bases, leaving 12 bases not matched to a gene. The germline CDR1 and CDR2 sequences are SGHTS and YDEGEE. There are 16 residues in the CDR3. The CDR3 DNA reads as TGTGCCAGCAGCTTTACCCTGAACAGGGGGCTGGGTGAAGCTTTCTTT. It yields the protein CASSFTLNRGLGEAFF.

The genes are TRBV27 and TRBJ2-1; TRBD1 agrees at 9 bases. This CDR3 is built from 13 residues. Germline CDR1 MNHEY, CDR2 SMNVEV (reference sequence). The V segment lost 7 bases and the J segment 6 bases; nucleotides outside the gene matches: 4. The CDR3 DNA reads TGTGCCAGCAAGCAGACAGGGGGCAATGAGCAGTTCTTC. It codes for CASKQTGGNEQFF.

The chain recombines TRBV7-9 with TRBJ2-7, with no clear D. The CDR3 is 12 amino acids. The V end lost 2 bases, the J end lost 6 bases, and 8 bases lay between the germline ends. CDR1 is SEHNR and CDR2 is FQNEAQ in the germline V gene (reference sequence). This CDR3 reads CASSLSELEQYF. CDR3 nucleotide sequence: TGTGCCAGCAGCTTATCTGAGCTCGAGCAGTACTTC.

V is TRBV2 and J is TRBJ2-5; D unresolved. The CDR3 totals 13 residues. Trimming stripped 8 bases from V and 4 bases from J, with 14 bases between. The germline V gene has CDR1 SNHLY and CDR2 FYNNEI. This CDR3 reads CASPGPERETQYF. The CDR3 DNA reads as TGTGCCAGCCCCGGGCCGGAACGAGAGACCCAGTACTTC.

This clone was recorded once. V is TRBV27 and J is TRBJ2-1, with no clear D. V was pared by 8 bases and J by 10 bases, with 15 bases between. CDR3 length: 12 amino acids. Germline V gene lookup returns CDR1 MNHEY and CDR2 SMNVEV (reference sequence). The CDR3 DNA follows: TGTGCCAGCGGGTGGGGAATATGGGAGCAGTTCTTC. This sequence encodes CASGWGIWEQFF.

This clone was detected only a few times. V is TRBV5-6 and J is TRBJ1-5; tentatively, D is TRBD1 (6 bases). There are 14 residues in the CDR3. The V gene's germline CDR1 is SGHDT and CDR2 YYEEEE. The V end lost 2 bases, the J end lost 3 bases, and 9 bases lay between the germline ends. This chain's CDR3 is CASSLQGINQPQHF. CDR3 sequence (DNA): TGTGCCAGCAGCTTACAGGGAATCAATCAGCCCCAGCATTTT.

The chain couples TRBV27 to TRBJ2-7; a possible D gene is TRBD2 (7 bases). There are 16 residues in the CDR3. V lost 2 bases to trimming and J lost 3 bases, with 17 bases between them. The germline CDR1 and CDR2 sequences are MNHEY and SMNVEV (reference sequence). In DNA form, the CDR3 reads TGTGCCAGCAGTTTAACAAGGGGGGGCCGGAGCTACGAGCAGTACTTC. Its translation is CASSLTRGGRSYEQYF.

V usage is TRBV13 and J usage is TRBJ2-7, with a weak D call TRBD2 (5 bases). The CDR3 runs to 14 residues. The germline V gene encodes CDR1 PRHDT and CDR2 FYEKMQ (reference sequence). V dropped 5 bases and J dropped 1 base, with 12 bases sitting between them. In nucleotides, the CDR3 is TGTGCCAGCAGCCTACCCCGGAGGTCCTACGAGCAGTACTTC. This encodes CASSLPRRSYEQYF.

This chain joins TRBV6-6 and TRBJ1-2; D may be TRBD1 (5 bases). This CDR3 has 13 residues. The V gene's germline CDR1 is MNHNY and CDR2 SVGAGI (reference sequence). Trimming stripped 2 bases from V and 13 bases from J, with 17 bases between. The CDR3 DNA is TGTGCCAGCAGTTACCTGACAGACGGTCGGCTCACCTTC. The encoded protein is CASSYLTDGRLTF.

The chain has TRBV4-3 and TRBJ2-6; possibly TRBD2 for D (5 bases). The CDR3 extends over 15 amino acids. Germline-derived CDR1 and CDR2 are LGHNA and YSLEER. The ends were cut back, 4 bases at V and 2 bases at J, with 9 bases in the middle. CDR3 protein: CASSPWGAGANVLTF. In DNA, the CDR3 is TGCGCCAGCAGCCCCTGGGGAGCTGGGGCCAACGTCCTGACTTTC.

This clone showed up just a few times. The junction shows a germline mismatch at one end, possibly a read error. The chain carries TRBV7-9 and TRBJ2-7; either TRBD1 or TRBD2 may supply D (5 bases each). This CDR3 is built from 16 residues. Per germline, CDR1 SEHNR and CDR2 FQNEAQ (reference sequence). In nucleotides, the CDR3 is TGTGCCAACAGCCTTGGAGCCGGGACGGTCTCCTACGAGCAGTACTTC. It codes for CANSLGAGTVSYEQYF.

The sample holds one count of this clone. V and J are TRBV5-6 and TRBJ2-1; 11 bases fit TRBD2. Trimming removed 0 bases from V and 5 bases from J; junction bases left unmatched: 4. This CDR3 is 16 amino acids long. The germline CDR1 and CDR2 sequences are SGHDT and YYEEEE. CDR3 DNA sequence: TGTGCCAGCAGCTTGGAGCTAGCGGGGGGCCACAATGAGCAGTTCTTC. Its translation is CASSLELAGGHNEQFF. The full variable domain, in which reference TRBV5-6 and TRBJ2-1 provide the parts outside the CDR3, is DAGVTQSPTHLIKTRGQQVTLRCSPKSGHDTVSWYQQALGQGPQFIFQYYEEEERQRGNFPDRFSGHQFPNYSSELNVNALLLGDSALYLCASSLELAGGHNEQFFGPGTRLTVL.

The rearrangement joins TRBV4-2 to TRBJ2-1, with D tentatively TRBD2 (6 bases). CDR1 is LGHNA and CDR2 is YNFKEQ in the germline V gene. The ends were cut back, 4 bases at V and 5 bases at J, with 12 bases in the middle. The CDR3 length is 14 residues. In nucleotides, the CDR3 is TGTGCCAGCAGCCCCAGGAGGGGCGACAATGAGCAGTTCTTC. Its protein product is CASSPRRGDNEQFF.

The V call is TRBV7-9, the J call TRBJ1-1; TRBD1 is a possible D gene (6 bases). With 7 bases removed from V and 8 bases from J, the gap between germline ends came to 11 bases. Germline V CDR1 and CDR2: SEHNR, FQNEAQ (reference sequence). The CDR3 totals 11 residues. DNA of the CDR3: TGTGCCAGCACCGGGGGGACAGAAGCTTTCTTT. This sequence encodes CASTGGTEAFF. Based on the CDR3 plus reference TRBV7-9 and TRBJ1-1, the full variable domain is DTGVSQNPRHKITKRGQNVTFRCDPISEHNRLYWYRQTLGQGPEFLTYFQNEAQLEKSRLLSDRFSAERPKGSFSTLEIQRTEQGDSAMYLCASTGGTEAFFGQGTRLTVV.

The rearrangement uses TRBV9 and TRBJ2-7; possible D gene TRBD2, 5 bases. The CDR3 consists of 13 residues. CDR1 and CDR2 (germline): SGDLS, YYNGEE. The V and J ends lost 3 bases and 7 bases respectively, with 14 bases between them. CDR3 amino acids: CASSGPSPGEQYF. The DNA for the CDR3 is TGTGCCAGCAGCGGACCCTCCCCGGGAGAGCAGTACTTC.